The TCR beta chain under discussion was sequenced for a study of cytomegalovirus exposure and HLA in healthy donors. As for the study in general: A prior analysis found more than 90 million unique TCR beta sequences from about 179 million T cells. Study observations and caveats: A later analysis linked 15,000 to 20,000 TCR beta sequences to HLA alleles at 0.05 false discovery rate. Later analysis suggested most CMV-associated TCR beta chains were HLA-restricted.

This clone has more than one count but fewer than ten. No antigen is known for it. PCR primers comprised 60 Vbeta and 13 Jbeta primers. Repertoires were generated with immunoSEQ multiplex PCR, while TCRdb's copy carries only in-frame clones and drops some. The repertoire has around 120,000 clones, 9.5% of them found once; the top ten carry roughly 3.1%. Germline V gene lookup returns CDR1 SGHRS and CDR2 YFSETQ. Trimming removed 0 bases at V and 6 bases at J, with 7 bases between. The CDR3 has 12 amino acids. The clonotype comes from a young man in good health and CMV-seronegative. The source material was PBMCs. This rearrangement joins TRBV5-1 to TRBJ2-7; D may be TRBD2 (5 bases). CDR3 coding DNA: TGCGCCAGCAGCTTGGACGGGATCGAGCAGTACTTC. Its translation: CASSLDGIEQYF.